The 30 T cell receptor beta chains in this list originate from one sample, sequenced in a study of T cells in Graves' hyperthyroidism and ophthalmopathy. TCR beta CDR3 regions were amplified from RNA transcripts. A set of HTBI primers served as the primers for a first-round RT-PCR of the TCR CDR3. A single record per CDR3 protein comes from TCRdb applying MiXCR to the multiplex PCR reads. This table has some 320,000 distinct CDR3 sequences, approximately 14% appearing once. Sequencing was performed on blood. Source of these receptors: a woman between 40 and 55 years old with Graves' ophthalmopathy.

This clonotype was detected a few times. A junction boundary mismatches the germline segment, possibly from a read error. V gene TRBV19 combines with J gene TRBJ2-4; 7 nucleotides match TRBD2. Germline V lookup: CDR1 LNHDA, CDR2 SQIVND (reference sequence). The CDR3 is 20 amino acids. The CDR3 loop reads CASSIWTRRLADGAKNIQYF. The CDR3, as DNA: TGTGCCAGTAGTATTTGGACTAGGAGGCTAGCGGATGGAGCCAAAAATATTCAGTACTTC.

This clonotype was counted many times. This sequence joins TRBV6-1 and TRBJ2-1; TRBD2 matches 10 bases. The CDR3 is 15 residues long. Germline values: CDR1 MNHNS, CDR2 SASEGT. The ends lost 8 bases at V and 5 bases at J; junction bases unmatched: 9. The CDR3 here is CASSWDLAGDNEQFF. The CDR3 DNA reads TGTGCCAGCTCCTGGGACCTAGCGGGAGACAATGAGCAGTTCTTC.

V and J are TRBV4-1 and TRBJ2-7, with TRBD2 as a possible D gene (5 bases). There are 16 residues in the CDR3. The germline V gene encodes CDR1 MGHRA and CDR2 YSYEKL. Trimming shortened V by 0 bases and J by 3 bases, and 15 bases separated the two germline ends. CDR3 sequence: CASSQDYRGYSYEQYF. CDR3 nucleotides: TGCGCCAGCAGCCAAGATTACCGAGGGTACAGCTACGAGCAGTACTTC.

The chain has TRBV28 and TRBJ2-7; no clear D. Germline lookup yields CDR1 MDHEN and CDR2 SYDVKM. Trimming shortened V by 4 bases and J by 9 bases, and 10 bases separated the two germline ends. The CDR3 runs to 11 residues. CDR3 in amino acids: CASSSENWQYF. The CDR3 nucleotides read TGTGCCAGCAGTTCCGAGAATTGGCAGTACTTC.

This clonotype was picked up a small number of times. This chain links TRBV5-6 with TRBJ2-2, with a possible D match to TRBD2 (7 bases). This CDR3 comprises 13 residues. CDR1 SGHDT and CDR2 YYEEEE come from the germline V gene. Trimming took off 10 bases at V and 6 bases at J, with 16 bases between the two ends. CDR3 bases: TGTGCCTCCAGGGGAGGGTTTGCCGGGGAGCTGTTTTTT. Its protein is CASRGGFAGELFF.

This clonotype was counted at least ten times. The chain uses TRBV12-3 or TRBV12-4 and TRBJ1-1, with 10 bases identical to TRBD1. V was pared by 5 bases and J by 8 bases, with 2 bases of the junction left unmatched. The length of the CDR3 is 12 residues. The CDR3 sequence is CASSGTGAEAFF. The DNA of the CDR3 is TGTGCCAGCAGTGGGACAGGGGCCGAAGCTTTCTTT.

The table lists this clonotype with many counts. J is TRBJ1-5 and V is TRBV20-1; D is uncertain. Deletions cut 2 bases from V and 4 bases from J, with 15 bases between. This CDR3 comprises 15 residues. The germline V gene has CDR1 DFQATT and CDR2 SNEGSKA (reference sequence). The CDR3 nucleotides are TGCAGTGCTAGATCCGGACCGGGAGGGAATCAGCCCCAGCATTTT. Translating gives CSARSGPGGNQPQHF.

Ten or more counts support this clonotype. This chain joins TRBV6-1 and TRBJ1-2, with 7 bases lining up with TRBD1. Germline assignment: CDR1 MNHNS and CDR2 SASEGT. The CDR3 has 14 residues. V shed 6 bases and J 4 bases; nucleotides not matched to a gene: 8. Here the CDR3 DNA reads TGTGCCAGCAGCCCGGACAGGAGGATCTATGGCTACACCTTC. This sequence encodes CASSPDRRIYGYTF.

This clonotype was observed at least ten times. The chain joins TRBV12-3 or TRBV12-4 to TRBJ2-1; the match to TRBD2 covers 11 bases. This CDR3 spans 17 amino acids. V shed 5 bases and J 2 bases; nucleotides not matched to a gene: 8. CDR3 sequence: CASSLRLAGGPYNEQFF. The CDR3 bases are TGTGCCAGCAGTCTACGTCTAGCGGGGGGTCCCTACAATGAGCAGTTCTTC.

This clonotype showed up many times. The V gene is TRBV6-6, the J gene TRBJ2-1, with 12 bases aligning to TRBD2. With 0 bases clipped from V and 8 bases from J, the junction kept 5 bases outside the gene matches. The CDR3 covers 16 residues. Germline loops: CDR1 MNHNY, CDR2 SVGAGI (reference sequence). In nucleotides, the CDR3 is TGTGCCAGCAGTTACTCGACGACTAGCGGGAGCCATGAGCAGTTCTTC. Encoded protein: CASSYSTTSGSHEQFF.

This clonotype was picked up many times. The chain's CDR3 is CSARPTWETQYF. The CDR3 nucleotides are TGCAGTGCTAGACCGACCTGGGAGACCCAGTACTTC. This rearrangement joins TRBV20-1 to TRBJ2-5; D not certain. Trimming took off 2 bases at V and 5 bases at J, with 9 bases between the two ends. The V gene's germline CDR1 is DFQATT and CDR2 SNEGSKA (reference sequence). The CDR3 length is 12 residues.

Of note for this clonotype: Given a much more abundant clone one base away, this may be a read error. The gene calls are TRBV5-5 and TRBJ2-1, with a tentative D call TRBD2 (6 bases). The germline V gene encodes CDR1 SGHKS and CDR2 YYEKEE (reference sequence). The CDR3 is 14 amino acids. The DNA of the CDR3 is TGTGCCAGCAGCGCCGGGACTGGATACAATGAGCGGTTCTTC. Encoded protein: CASSAGTGYNERFF. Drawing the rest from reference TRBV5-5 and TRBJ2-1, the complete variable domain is DAGVTQSPTHLIKTRGQQVTLRCSPISGHKSVSWYQQVLGQGPQFIFQYYEKEERGRGNFPDRFSARQFPNYSSELNVNALLLGDSALYLCASSAGTGYNERFFGPGTRLTVL.

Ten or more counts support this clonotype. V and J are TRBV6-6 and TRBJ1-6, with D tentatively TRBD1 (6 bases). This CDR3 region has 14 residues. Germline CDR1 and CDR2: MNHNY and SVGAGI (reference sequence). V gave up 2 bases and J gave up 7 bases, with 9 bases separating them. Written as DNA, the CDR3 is TGTGCCAGCAGTTACGCCCAGGGGAATTCACCCCTCCACTTT. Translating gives CASSYAQGNSPLHF.

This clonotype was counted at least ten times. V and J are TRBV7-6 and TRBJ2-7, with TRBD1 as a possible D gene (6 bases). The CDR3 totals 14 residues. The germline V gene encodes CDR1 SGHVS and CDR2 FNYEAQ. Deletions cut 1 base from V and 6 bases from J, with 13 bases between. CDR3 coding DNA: TGTGCCAGCAGCTTAGAAGTAGGGGGATCCGAGCAGTACTTC. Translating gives CASSLEVGGSEQYF. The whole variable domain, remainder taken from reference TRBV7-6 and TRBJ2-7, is GAGVSQSPRYKVTKRGQDVALRCDPISGHVSLYWYRQALGQGPEFLTYFNYEAQQDKSGLPNDRFSAERPEGSISTLTIQRTEQRDSAMYRCASSLEVGGSEQYFGPGTRLTVT.

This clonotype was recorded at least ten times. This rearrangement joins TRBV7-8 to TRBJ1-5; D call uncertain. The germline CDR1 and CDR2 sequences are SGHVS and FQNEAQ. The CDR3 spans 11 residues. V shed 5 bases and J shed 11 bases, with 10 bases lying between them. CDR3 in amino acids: CASSPDGTQHF. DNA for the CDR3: TGTGCCAGCAGCCCAGATGGAACCCAGCATTTT.

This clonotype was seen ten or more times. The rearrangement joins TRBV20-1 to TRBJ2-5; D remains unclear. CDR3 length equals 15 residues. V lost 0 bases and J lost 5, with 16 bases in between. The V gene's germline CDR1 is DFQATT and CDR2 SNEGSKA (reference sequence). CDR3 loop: CSARDSSRYRETQYF. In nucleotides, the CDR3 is TGCAGTGCTAGAGATTCCTCGAGGTATAGGGAGACCCAGTACTTC.

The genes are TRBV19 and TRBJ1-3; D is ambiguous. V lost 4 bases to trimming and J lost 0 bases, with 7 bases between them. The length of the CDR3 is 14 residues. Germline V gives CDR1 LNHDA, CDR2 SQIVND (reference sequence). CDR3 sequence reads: CASSTLFSGNTIYF. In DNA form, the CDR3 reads TGTGCCAGTAGTACCCTGTTCTCTGGAAACACCATATATTTT.

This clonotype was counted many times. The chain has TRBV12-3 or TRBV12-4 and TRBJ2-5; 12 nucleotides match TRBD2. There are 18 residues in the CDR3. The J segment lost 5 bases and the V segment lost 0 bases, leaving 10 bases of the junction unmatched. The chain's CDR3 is CASSLAPLLAGGSETQYF. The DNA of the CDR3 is TGTGCCAGCAGTTTAGCGCCCCTCCTAGCGGGAGGGTCCGAGACCCAGTACTTC.

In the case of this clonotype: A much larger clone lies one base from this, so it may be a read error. Here the CDR3 reads CSANRPGSYEQYF. CDR3 sequence (DNA): TGCAGTGCTAACAGGCCGGGCTCCTACGAGCAGTACTTC. The chain recombines TRBV20-1 with TRBJ2-7, with a weak D call TRBD1 (5 bases). Germline V gene lookup returns CDR1 DFQATT and CDR2 SNEGSKA (reference sequence). The CDR3 loop spans 13 amino acids. V lost 4 bases, J lost 0 bases, and 10 bases lay in between.

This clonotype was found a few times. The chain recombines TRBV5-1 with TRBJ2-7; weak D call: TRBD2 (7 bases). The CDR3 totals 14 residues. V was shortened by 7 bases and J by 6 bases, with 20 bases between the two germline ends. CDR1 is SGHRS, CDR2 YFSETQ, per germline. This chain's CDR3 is CASREGGGRSEQYF. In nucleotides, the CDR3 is TGCGCCAGCCGGGAAGGGGGGGGCCGGAGCGAGCAGTACTTC.

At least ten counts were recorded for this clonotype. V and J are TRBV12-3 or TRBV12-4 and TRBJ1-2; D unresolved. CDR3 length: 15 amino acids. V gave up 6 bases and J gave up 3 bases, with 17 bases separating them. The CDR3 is CASRPGPANHYGYTF. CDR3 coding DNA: TGTGCCAGCAGGCCCGGCCCGGCGAATCACTATGGCTACACCTTC.

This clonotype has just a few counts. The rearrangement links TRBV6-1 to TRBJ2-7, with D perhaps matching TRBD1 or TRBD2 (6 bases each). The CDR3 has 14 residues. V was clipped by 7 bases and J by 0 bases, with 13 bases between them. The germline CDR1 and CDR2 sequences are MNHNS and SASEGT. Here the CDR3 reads CASNLRGGSYEQYF. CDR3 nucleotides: TGTGCCAGCAATCTCAGGGGAGGCTCCTACGAGCAGTACTTC.

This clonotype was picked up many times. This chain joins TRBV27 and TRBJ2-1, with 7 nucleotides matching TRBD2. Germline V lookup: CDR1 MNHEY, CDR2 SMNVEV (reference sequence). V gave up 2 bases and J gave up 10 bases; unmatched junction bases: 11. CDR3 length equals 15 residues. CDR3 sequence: CASSLGDWGGYEQFF. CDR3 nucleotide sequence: TGTGCCAGCAGTTTAGGGGACTGGGGGGGATACGAGCAGTTCTTC.

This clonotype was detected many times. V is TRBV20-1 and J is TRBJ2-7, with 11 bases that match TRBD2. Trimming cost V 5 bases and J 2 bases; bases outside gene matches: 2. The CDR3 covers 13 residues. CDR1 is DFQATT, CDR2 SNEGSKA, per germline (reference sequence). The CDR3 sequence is CSASTSGTYEQYF. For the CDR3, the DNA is TGCAGTGCTTCGACTAGCGGGACCTACGAGCAGTACTTC.

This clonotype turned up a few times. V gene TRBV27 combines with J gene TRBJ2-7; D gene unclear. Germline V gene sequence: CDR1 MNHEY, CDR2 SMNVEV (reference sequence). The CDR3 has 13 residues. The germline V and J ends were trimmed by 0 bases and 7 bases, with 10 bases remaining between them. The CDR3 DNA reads TGTGCCAGCAGTTTATCGTTGACATCGGAGCAGTACTTC. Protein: CASSLSLTSEQYF.

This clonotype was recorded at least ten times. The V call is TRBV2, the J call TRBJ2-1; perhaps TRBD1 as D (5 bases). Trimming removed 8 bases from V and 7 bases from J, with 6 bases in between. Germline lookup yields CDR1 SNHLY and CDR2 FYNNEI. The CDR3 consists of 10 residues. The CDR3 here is CASGANEQFF. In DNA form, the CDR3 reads TGTGCCAGCGGGGCAAATGAGCAGTTCTTC.

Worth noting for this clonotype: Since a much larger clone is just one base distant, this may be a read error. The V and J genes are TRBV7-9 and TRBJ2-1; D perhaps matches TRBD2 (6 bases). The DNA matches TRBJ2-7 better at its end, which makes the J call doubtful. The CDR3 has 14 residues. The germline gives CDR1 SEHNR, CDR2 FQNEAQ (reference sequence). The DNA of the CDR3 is TGTGCCAGCAGCTTCATCGCGGGGTACAATGAGCAGTACTTC. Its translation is CASSFIAGYNEQYF.

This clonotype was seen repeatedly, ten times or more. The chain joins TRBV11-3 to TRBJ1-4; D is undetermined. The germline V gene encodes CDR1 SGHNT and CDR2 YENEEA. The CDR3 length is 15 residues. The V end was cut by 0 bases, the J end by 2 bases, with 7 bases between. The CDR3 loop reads CASSLEPGTNEKLFF. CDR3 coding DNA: TGTGCCAGCAGCTTAGAGCCGGGGACTAATGAAAAACTGTTTTTT.

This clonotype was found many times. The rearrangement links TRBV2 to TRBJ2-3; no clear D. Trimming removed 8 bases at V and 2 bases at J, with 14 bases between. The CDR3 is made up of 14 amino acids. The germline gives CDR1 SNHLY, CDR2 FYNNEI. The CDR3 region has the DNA TGTGCCAGCTATGGACGAGACTCCACAGATACGCAGTATTTT. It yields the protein CASYGRDSTDTQYF.

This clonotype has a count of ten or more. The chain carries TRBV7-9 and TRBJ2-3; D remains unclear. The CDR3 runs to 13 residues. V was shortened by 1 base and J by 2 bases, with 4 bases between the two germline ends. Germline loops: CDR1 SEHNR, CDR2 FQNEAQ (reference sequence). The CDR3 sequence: CASSLVVTDTQYF. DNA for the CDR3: TGTGCCAGCAGCTTAGTGGTCACAGATACGCAGTATTTT.